This T cell receptor (beta chain) stems from a study of OX40 agonist ivuxolimab in advanced cancers. Study at large: An anti-OX40 (CD134) antibody with agonistic activity, ivuxolimab, was administered to patients.

This clone was counted once. The target antigen is unknown. Germline values: CDR1 LGHNA, CDR2 YSLEER. V lost 11 bases to trimming and J lost 0 bases, with 13 bases between them. The CDR3 sequence is 13 residues long. Measured with immunoSEQ multiplex PCR; TCRdb has only the in-frame clones, and not every one. The table shows around 80,000 clones, with 65% to 90% occurring only once. General study points: At doses 0.1 to 3.0 mg/kg, CD4+ and CD8+ clones expanded.

This material consisted of CD4+ or CD8+ T cells sorted from blood, taken in a trial of the OX40 agonist ivuxolimab. The chain couples TRBV4-3 to TRBJ1-2; D may be TRBD1 (5 bases). The clonotype was recovered from an adult with an advanced solid tumor such as melanoma, head and neck, liver or kidney cancer. The CDR3 DNA is TGCGCCGCCGGGGGGGGGACTAACTATGGCTACACCTTC. Protein: CAAGGGTNYGYTF.